The text below deals with one T cell receptor beta chain. The data belong to a study of blood T cell repertoires in COVID-19. Study information: PBMCs, B-cell-depleted T cells, or T cells were the source of the cDNA or gDNA that made up the material.

Those enrolled, adults aged about 18 to 89 years, came from around 24 US areas. Clinical history reported by participants formed the basis on which cohorts were assigned. Donors of Cohort 3 who recovered were those that had two negative PCRs, clearance, or symptom resolution. CDR3 length: 13 amino acids. Germline lookup yields CDR1 LNHDA and CDR2 SQIVND (reference sequence). The J segment lost 7 bases and the V segment lost 6 bases, leaving 5 bases of the junction unmatched. TCRdb's table, derived via immunoSEQ multiplex PCR, lists solely in-frame clones and lacks some. The table records about 400,000 clones, 85% to 90% of them present only once.

The gene calls are TRBV19 and TRBJ1-2; 10 bases are shared with TRBD1. The sample taken for sequencing was PBMCs or T cells enriched from blood (not recorded which). The source of this sequence is a woman in her twenties or thirties who had recovered from COVID-19. The CDR3 sequence: CASSRDRGSGYTF. The DNA for the CDR3 is TGTGCCAGTAGCCGGGACAGGGGCAGTGGCTACACCTTC. The variable domain in full, with the rest retrieved from reference TRBV19 and TRBJ1-2, is DGGITQSPKYLFRKEGQNVTLSCEQNLNHDAMYWYRQDPGQGLRLIYYSQIVNDFQKGDIAEGYSVSREKKESFPLTVTSAQKNPTAFYLCASSRDRGSGYTFGSGTRLTVV.